These 5 T cell receptor beta chains came from one sample sequenced in a study of T cell clonality in common variable immunodeficiency. Clones were sequenced by immunoSEQ multiplex PCR, and TCRdb holds only the in-frame ones, with some missing. The sample shows about 64,000 clones, no singletons; the ten largest hold roughly 1.6%. The sample taken for sequencing was peripheral blood mononuclear cells. The receptors derive from a person between 18 and 75 years old in good health.

This clone was found many times. Sequencing ends 3 residues short of the CDR3 end; the germline J gene provides the rest. The chain combines TRBV7-8 with TRBJ2-1; 14 bases agree with TRBD2. CDR3 length: 16 amino acids. CDR1 is SGHVS and CDR2 is FQNEAQ in the germline V gene. V trimming: 3 bases; J trimming: 4 bases; junction bases outside the gene matches: 2. CDR3 DNA, as far as it was read: TGTGCCAGCAGCTTTGGGACTAGCGGGGGTTACAATGAG. This encodes CASSFGTSGGYNE. The CDR3 in its entirety is CASSFGTSGGYNEQFF.

This clone was seen ten or more times. Coverage ceases 3 residues before the CDR3 finishes, and the germline J gene fills in the end. The rearrangement links TRBV6-2 or TRBV6-3 to TRBJ2-7; no clear D. The germline V gene has CDR1 MNHEY and CDR2 SVGEGT. The germline V and J ends were trimmed by 6 bases and 6 bases, with 12 bases remaining between them. The CDR3 sequence is 12 residues long. The CDR3 loop reads CASRALDPEQYF. The part of the CDR3 DNA that was read is TGTGCCAGCAGGGCCCTAGATCCCGAG.

This clone appeared many times. The sequence runs out 3 residues before the end of the CDR3; the remainder is reconstructed from the germline J gene. The gene calls are TRBV19 and TRBJ1-6, with D possibly TRBD1 on 6 matching bases. Germline V gene lookup returns CDR1 LNHDA and CDR2 SQIVND (reference sequence). The germline V and J ends were trimmed by 1 base and 7 bases, with 17 bases remaining between them. This CDR3 is 17 amino acids long. CDR3 amino acids: CASSIGGPRQTNSPLHF. The CDR3 bases that were read are TGTGCCAGTAGTATAGGGGGGCCGAGACAGACGAATTCACCC.

This clone was seen many times. From the germline J gene comes the end of the CDR3, since the read stops 3 residues before it. The chain combines TRBV2 with TRBJ1-2; D perhaps matches TRBD1 (5 bases). The CDR3 has 14 residues. Germline CDR1 reads SNHLY; CDR2 reads FYNNEI. V was shortened by 1 base and J by 0 bases, with 6 bases between the two germline ends. CDR3 in amino acids: CASSEVTANYGYTF. The sequenced part of the CDR3 DNA is TGTGCCAGCAGTGAAGTGACAGCTAACTATGGC.

This clone was recorded many times. The CDR3 end falls 3 residues outside the read, so it is completed with the germline J gene. The V call is TRBV29-1, the J call TRBJ2-2; 12 nucleotides agree with TRBD1. Germline V lookup: CDR1 SQVTM, CDR2 ANQGSEA. There are 14 residues in the CDR3. Losses at the gene ends were 6 bases for V and 6 bases for J; bases not matched to a gene: 5. The part of the CDR3 DNA that was read is TGCAGCGTCGGGACAGGGGGCGGCGCCGGGGAG. It encodes CSVGTGGGAGE. The CDR3 reads in full as CSVGTGGGAGELFF.